One and the same sample provided the 8 T cell receptor beta chains below, sequenced in a study of T cell repertoires in cytomegalovirus infection. MiXCR was run by TCRdb on the reads, yielding one entry per CDR3 protein. Here the sample spans almost 300,000 distinct CDR3 sequences, around 9.6% being singletons. Sequenced input: PBMCs. These TCRs come from a human donor in good health (CMV status not recorded). Some clones in this sample may be carry-over from other donors' samples.

This clonotype has a count of ten or more. This chain links TRBV6-2 or TRBV6-3 with TRBJ1-1; no definite D call. Germline V gene data show CDR1 as MNHEY and CDR2 as SVGEGT. Deletions cut 4 bases from V and 0 bases from J, with 3 bases between. The CDR3 loop spans 12 amino acids. The CDR3 is CASSSVNTEAFF. CDR3 DNA sequence: TGTGCCAGCAGTTCAGTGAACACTGAAGCTTTCTTT.

This clonotype came up a few times. This chain uses TRBV7-9 with TRBJ1-4, with 7 bases lining up with TRBD1. Germline V CDR1 and CDR2: SEHNR, FQNEAQ (reference sequence). Germline trimming cut 4 bases from V and 6 bases from J; bases unmatched to any gene: 5. The CDR3 spans 14 residues. The CDR3 DNA is TGTGCCAGCAGCTCGCAGGGGGTGGATGAAAAACTGTTTTTT. Translated: CASSSQGVDEKLFF.

Many counts were recorded for this clonotype. The chain uses TRBV6-6 and TRBJ2-5; the D call may be TRBD1 or TRBD2 (5 bases each). In germline, CDR1 is MNHNY, CDR2 SVGAGI (reference sequence). Between the trimmed V and J ends, which lost 4 bases and 4 bases, there was a span of 22 bases. The CDR3 runs 17 residues. CDR3 bases: TGTGCCAGCAGTTTGGCCTTCCAAACAGGCCGGGGAGAGACCCAGTACTTC. Translation gives CASSLAFQTGRGETQYF.

The sample holds a few counts of this clonotype. The CDR3 is CASSARPGDSPLHF. The CDR3 nucleotides are TGTGCCAGCAGCGCCAGACCCGGGGATTCACCCCTCCACTTT. The genes are TRBV9 and TRBJ1-6; D gene unclear. The germline gives CDR1 SGDLS, CDR2 YYNGEE. V was shortened by 3 bases and J by 8 bases, with 12 bases between the two germline ends. The CDR3 is 14 amino acids.

The V gene is TRBV7-2, the J gene TRBJ1-1, with 9 bases lining up with TRBD1. Trimming at V came to 1 base and at J to 4 bases, leaving 4 bases not matched to a gene. Looked up from germline, CDR1 is SGHTA and CDR2 is FQGNSA. The CDR3 sequence is 15 residues long. CDR3 DNA: TGTGCCAGCAGCTTAGAGGGACAGGGTAGCACTGAAGCTTTCTTT. Translation gives CASSLEGQGSTEAFF. Full variable domain (outside the CDR3, taken from reference TRBV7-2 and TRBJ1-1): GAGVSQSPSNKVTEKGKDVELRCDPISGHTALYWYRQSLGQGLEFLIYFQGNSAPDKSGLPSDRFSAERTGGSVSTLTIQRTQQEDSAVYLCASSLEGQGSTEAFFGQGTRLTVV.

This clonotype was seen a few times. The chain uses TRBV6-6 and TRBJ1-2; 7 nucleotides align to TRBD1. Germline V gene sequence: CDR1 MNHNY, CDR2 SVGAGI (reference sequence). CDR3 length: 15 amino acids. Trimming at V came to 2 bases and at J to 3 bases, leaving 6 bases not matched to a gene. The CDR3 DNA reads as TGTGCCAGCAGTTACACAAGGACAGGAGACTATGGCTACACCTTC. Translation: CASSYTRTGDYGYTF.

In its sample, this clonotype was seen many times. The chain has TRBV18 and TRBJ2-1, with 10 bases matching TRBD2. From germline, CDR1 is KGHSH and CDR2 LQKENI. The CDR3 sequence is 15 residues long. V lost 2 bases, J lost 9 bases, and 7 bases stayed unmatched. The CDR3 spells CASSPKAGGPGEQFF. The CDR3 nucleotides are TGTGCCAGCTCACCAAAAGCGGGGGGGCCTGGTGAGCAGTTCTTC.

This clonotype was observed a handful of times. V is TRBV11-2 and J is TRBJ2-1; the match to TRBD2 covers 7 bases. With 5 bases clipped from V and 5 bases from J, the junction kept 15 bases outside the gene matches. Germline V gives CDR1 SGHAT, CDR2 FQNNGV. The CDR3 contains 17 residues. For the CDR3, the DNA is TGTGCCAGCAGCAAAGCAGTTGTCCTAGCGGCAAACAATGAGCAGTTCTTC. It codes for CASSKAVVLAANNEQFF.